The subject of this entry is one T cell receptor beta chain. These data come from a study of vaccination and CD4 T cells after COVID-19. In this cohort, PCR tests turned positive between March and December 2020, predating US Alpha, Beta and Delta variants. CDR3 size: 13 residues. Unmatched junction bases numbered 4, after V lost 10 bases and J lost 0 bases. From germline, CDR1 is MNHEY and CDR2 SMNVEV (reference sequence). TCRdb re-called the PCR reads with MiXCR, one entry per CDR3 protein. Here the sample spans tens of thousands of distinct CDR3 sequences, roughly 51% being singletons. The V call is TRBV27, the J call TRBJ1-1, with 8 bases lining up with TRBD1. This clonotype was sampled from a human donor who had recovered from COVID-19. Sequencing used CD4+ T cells from blood, obtained before SARS-CoV-2 vaccination. CDR3 coding DNA: TGTGCCAATATGGACAGGGTGAACACTGAAGCTTTCTTT. Translation: CANMDRVNTEAFF.